Included here is one TCR beta chain sequence, with context. Antigen unknown. The CDR3 runs to 15 residues. Processing of graft tissue released intraepithelial and lamina propria lymphocytes. This sample stems from a study of graft-versus-host responses after intestinal transplantation. Study-wide background: Anti-thymocyte globulin induction preceded two to four years of tacrolimus and steroid maintenance in all recipients.

Study-wide results and caveats: Across patients carrying graft-donor T cell macrochimerism, allografts held high graft-versus-host to host-versus-graft clonal ratios.

Sequenced by immunoSEQ multiplex PCR; TCRdb stores in-frame clones only, minus some. The sample has 13,000 or so clones, 74% seen once. Sequences were derived from ileum tissue, sampled 16 days after intestinal transplant. This sequence originates from a human patient who received an intestinal transplant, so some T cells may come from the graft donor. The chain links TRBV21-1 to TRBJ1-4; the table names TRBD1, a call not compared with the DNA. TRBV21-1 is a pseudogene. CDR3 bases: TGTGCCAGCAGCATGCGACAGGGAACTAATGAAAAACTGTTTTTT. This encodes CASSMRQGTNEKLFF.